The clone carrying this TCR beta chain was picked up a small number of times. Its antigen is as yet unknown. Prepared TCR beta cDNA libraries contained unique molecular identifiers. With about 0.95 to 11 million T cells as the source, roughly 0.5 million cDNA molecules resulted. Each CDR3 protein gets one entry after TCRdb re-called the PCR reads with MiXCR. The table lists approximately 350,000 distinct CDR3 sequences, approximately 38% of them singletons. The data are from a study of post-analysis software for immune sequencing data. Broader study findings: About five TRBV segments were more frequent in patients than controls; TRBV5-6, TRBV5-1 and TRBV20-1 belonged to this group.

V trimming: 6 bases; J trimming: 5 bases; junction bases outside the gene matches: 7. The CDR3 is made up of 14 amino acids. Germline loops: CDR1 SGHAT, CDR2 FQDESV (reference sequence). This clonotype was obtained from a girl under 18 with multiple sclerosis. Sample: blood. The V and J genes are TRBV11-1 and TRBJ1-1, with 9 bases that match TRBD1. This CDR3 is CASSYGTGNTEAFF. DNA for the CDR3: TGTGCCAGCAGTTACGGGACAGGGAATACTGAAGCTTTCTTT.